This TCR beta chain was recovered during a study of blood T cell repertoires in COVID-19. About the study: Material from acute and convalescent COVID-19 was sourced from the United States, Italy and Spain. Sources were T cells, B-cell-depleted T cells, or PBMCs; the material itself was cDNA or gDNA.

Germline CDR1 and CDR2: SGHAT and FQNNGV. Trimming pared 3 bases from V and 3 bases from J, leaving 3 bases between. This CDR3 spans 12 amino acids. There are many counts of this clone. Original analysis: From reference gene primer amplification, estimates of nucleated cell counts were derived. Sequenced by immunoSEQ multiplex PCR; TCRdb stores in-frame clones only, minus some. D and trimming were read from the DNA, whereas the V and J calls and clone size are those reported in that table. The sample yields around 180,000 clones, approximately 74% seen once. The chain uses TRBV11-2 and TRBJ1-3; D gene uncertain. Sequenced: peripheral blood. The sequence came from a woman of 80 years or more with acute or convalescent COVID-19. This chain's CDR3 is CASSFRGNTIYF. The CDR3 DNA reads TGTGCCAGCAGCTTCCGTGGAAACACCATATATTTT.